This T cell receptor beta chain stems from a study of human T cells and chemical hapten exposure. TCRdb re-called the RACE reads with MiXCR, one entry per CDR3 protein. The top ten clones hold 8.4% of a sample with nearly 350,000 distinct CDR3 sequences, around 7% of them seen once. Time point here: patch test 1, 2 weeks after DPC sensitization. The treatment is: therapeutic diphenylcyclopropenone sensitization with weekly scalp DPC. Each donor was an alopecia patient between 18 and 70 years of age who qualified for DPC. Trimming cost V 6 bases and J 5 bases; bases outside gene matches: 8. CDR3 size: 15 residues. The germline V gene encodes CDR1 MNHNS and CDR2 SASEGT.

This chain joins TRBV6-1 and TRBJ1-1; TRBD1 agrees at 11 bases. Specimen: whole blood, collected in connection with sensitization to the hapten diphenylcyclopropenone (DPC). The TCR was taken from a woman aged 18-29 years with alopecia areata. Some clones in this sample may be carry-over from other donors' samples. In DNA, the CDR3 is TGTGCCAGCAGAGTCGGACAGGGGGCGCGGACTGAAGCTTTCTTT. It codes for CASRVGQGARTEAFF.